This T cell receptor (beta chain) was retrieved from a study of OX40 agonist ivuxolimab in advanced cancers. The study, taken as a whole, reports: It was not determined which antigens were specifically recognized by the peripheral T cells that had undergone clonal expansion.

Regarding this clone: The antigen is not known.

CDR3 length: 16 residues. J lost 3 bases, V lost 4 bases, and 11 bases had no gene match. Germline loops: CDR1 MNHNS, CDR2 SASEGT. TCRdb's table, derived via immunoSEQ multiplex PCR, lists solely in-frame clones and lacks some. Among over 85,000 clones, about 92% were seen once, and the ten largest hold around 1.5%. The specimen comprised CD4+ or CD8+ T cells sorted from blood, sampled in a trial of the OX40 agonist ivuxolimab. This sequence originates from an adult with an advanced solid tumor such as melanoma, head and neck, liver or kidney cancer. The chain has TRBV6-1 and TRBJ1-2; 7 bases map to TRBD1. This chain's CDR3 is CASSALDREYYYGYTF. Here the CDR3 DNA reads TGTGCCAGCAGTGCGTTAGACAGGGAATATTACTATGGCTACACCTTC.